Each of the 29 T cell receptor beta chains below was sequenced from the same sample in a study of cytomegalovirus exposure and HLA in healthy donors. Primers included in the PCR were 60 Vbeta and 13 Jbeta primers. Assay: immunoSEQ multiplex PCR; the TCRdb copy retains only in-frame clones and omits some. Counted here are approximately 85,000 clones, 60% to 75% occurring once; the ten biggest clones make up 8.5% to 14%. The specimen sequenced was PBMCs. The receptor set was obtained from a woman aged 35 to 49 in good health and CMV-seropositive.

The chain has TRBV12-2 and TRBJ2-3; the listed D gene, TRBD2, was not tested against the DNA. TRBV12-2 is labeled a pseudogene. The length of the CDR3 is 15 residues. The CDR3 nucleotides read TGTGCAAGTCGCCACCGACGGACTAGCACAGATACGCAGTATTTT. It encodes CASRHRRTSTDTQYF.

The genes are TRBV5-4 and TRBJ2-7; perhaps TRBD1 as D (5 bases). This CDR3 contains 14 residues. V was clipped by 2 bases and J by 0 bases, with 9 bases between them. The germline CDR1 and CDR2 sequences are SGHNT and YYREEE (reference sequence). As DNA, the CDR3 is TGTGCCAGCAGCTTTTTCCAGGGCTCCTACGAGCAGTACTTC. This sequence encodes CASSFFQGSYEQYF.

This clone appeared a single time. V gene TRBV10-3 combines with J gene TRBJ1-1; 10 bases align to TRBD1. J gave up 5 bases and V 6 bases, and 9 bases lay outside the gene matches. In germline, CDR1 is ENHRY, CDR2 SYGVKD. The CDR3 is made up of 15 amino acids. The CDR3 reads CAISRTGQGVTEAFF. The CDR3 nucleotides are TGTGCCATCAGCCGAACTGGACAGGGGGTAACTGAAGCTTTCTTT.

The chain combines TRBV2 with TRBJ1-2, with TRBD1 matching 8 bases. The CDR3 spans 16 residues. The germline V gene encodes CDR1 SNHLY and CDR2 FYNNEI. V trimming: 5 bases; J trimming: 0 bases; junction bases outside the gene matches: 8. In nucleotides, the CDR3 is TGTGCCAGCAGTCAGGGACAGGACCTCTCTAACTATGGCTACACCTTC. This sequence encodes CASSQGQDLSNYGYTF.

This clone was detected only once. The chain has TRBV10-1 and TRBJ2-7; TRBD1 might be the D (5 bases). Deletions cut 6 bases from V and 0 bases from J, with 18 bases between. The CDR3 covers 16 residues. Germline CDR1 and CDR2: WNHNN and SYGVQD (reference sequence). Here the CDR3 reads CASSDSYTNDSYEQYF. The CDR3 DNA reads TGCGCCAGCAGCGACAGTTATACTAACGACTCCTACGAGCAGTACTTC.

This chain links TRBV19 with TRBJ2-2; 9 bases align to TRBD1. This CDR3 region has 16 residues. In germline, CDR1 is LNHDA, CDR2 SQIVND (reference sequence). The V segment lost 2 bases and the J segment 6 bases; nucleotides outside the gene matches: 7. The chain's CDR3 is CASSILEDRGSGELFF. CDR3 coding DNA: TGTGCCAGTAGTATACTGGAGGACAGGGGATCCGGGGAGCTGTTTTTT.

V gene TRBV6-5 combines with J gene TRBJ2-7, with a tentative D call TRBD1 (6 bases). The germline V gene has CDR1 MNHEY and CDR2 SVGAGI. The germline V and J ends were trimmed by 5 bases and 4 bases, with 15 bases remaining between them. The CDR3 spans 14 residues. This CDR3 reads CASSRQAAGYEQYF. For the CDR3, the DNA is TGTGCCAGCAGTCGACAGGCGGCTGGTTACGAGCAGTACTTC.

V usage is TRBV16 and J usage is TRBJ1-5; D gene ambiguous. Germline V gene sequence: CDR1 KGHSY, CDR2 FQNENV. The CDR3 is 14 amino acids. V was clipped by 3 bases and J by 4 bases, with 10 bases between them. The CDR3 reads CASSHKGGNQPQHF. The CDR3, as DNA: TGTGCCAGCAGCCACAAAGGAGGGAATCAGCCCCAGCATTTT.

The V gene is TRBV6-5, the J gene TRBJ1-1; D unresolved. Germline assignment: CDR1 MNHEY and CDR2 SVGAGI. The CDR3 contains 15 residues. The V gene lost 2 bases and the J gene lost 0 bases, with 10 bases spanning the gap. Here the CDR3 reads CASSYKWSMNTEAFF. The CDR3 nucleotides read TGTGCCAGCAGTTACAAATGGAGCATGAACACTGAAGCTTTCTTT.

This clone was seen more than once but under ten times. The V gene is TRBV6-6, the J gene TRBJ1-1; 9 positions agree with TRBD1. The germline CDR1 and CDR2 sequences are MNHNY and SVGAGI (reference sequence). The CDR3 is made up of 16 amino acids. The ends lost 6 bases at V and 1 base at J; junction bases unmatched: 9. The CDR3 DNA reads TGTGCCAGCAGCCGACCTAAGGACAGGGGGAACACTGAAGCTTTCTTT. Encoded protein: CASSRPKDRGNTEAFF.

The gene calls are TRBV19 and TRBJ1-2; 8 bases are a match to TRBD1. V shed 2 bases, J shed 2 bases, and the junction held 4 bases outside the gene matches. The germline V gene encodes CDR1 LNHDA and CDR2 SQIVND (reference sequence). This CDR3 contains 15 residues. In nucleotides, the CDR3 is TGTGCCAGTAGTATAATAGCAGGGGGCAACTATGGCTACACCTTC. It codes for CASSIIAGGNYGYTF.

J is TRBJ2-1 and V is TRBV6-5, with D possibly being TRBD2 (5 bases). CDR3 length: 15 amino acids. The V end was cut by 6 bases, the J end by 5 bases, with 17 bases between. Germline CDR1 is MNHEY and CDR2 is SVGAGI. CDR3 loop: CASRSTGLSDNEQFF. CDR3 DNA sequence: TGTGCCAGCAGATCCACCGGACTTTCAGACAATGAGCAGTTCTTC.

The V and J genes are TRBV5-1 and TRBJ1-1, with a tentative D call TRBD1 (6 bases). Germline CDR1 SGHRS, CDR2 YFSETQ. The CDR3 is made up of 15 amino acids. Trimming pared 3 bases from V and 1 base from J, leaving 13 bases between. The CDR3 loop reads CASSWGQQSNTEAFF. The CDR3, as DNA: TGCGCCAGCAGCTGGGGGCAGCAATCGAACACTGAAGCTTTCTTT.

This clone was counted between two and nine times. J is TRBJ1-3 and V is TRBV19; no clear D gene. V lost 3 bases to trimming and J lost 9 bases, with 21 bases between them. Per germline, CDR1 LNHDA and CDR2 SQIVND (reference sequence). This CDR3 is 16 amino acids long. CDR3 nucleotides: TGTGCCAGTAGTATCGACCCCAGGACTGCCCCGGCCACCATATATTTT. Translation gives CASSIDPRTAPATIYF. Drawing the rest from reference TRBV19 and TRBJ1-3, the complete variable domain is DGGITQSPKYLFRKEGQNVTLSCEQNLNHDAMYWYRQDPGQGLRLIYYSQIVNDFQKGDIAEGYSVSREKKESFPLTVTSAQKNPTAFYLCASSIDPRTAPATIYFGEGSWLTVV.

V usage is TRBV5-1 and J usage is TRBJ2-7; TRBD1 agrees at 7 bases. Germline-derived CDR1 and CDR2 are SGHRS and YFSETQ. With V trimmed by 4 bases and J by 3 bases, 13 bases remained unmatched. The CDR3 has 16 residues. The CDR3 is CASSPDPTGNSYEQYF. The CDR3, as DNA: TGCGCCAGCAGCCCGGACCCGACAGGGAATAGCTACGAGCAGTACTTC.

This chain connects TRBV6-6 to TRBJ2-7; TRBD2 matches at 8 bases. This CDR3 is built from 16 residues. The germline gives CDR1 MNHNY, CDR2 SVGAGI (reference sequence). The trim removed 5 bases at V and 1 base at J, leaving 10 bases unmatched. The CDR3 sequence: CASSTPRGGGSYEQYF. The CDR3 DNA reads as TGTGCCAGCAGTACCCCACGGGGGGGTGGTTCCTACGAGCAGTACTTC.

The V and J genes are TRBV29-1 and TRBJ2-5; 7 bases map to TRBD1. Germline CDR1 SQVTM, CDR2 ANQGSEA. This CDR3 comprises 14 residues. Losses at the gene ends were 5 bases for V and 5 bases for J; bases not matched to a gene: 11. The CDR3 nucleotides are TGCAGCGTTCCCCGGGACAGAAATTCGGAGACCCAGTACTTC. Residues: CSVPRDRNSETQYF.

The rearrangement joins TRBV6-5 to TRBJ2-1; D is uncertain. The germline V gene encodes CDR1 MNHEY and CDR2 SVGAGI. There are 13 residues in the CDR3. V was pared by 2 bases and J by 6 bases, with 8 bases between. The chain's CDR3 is CASSYISFNEQFF. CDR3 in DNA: TGTGCCAGCAGTTACATTTCTTTCAATGAGCAGTTCTTC.

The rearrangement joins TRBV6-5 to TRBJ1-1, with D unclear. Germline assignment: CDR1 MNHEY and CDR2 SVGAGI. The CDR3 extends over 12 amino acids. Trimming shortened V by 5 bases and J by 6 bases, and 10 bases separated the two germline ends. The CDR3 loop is CASSTPGAEAFF. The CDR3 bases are TGTGCCAGCAGTACCCCCGGGGCTGAAGCTTTCTTT.

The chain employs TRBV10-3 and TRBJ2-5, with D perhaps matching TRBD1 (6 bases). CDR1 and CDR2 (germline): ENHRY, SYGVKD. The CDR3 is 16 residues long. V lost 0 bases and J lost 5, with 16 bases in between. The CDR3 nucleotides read TGTGCCATCAGTGAGTCTAACAGGGTCTTAGTGGAGACCCAGTACTTC. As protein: CAISESNRVLVETQYF.

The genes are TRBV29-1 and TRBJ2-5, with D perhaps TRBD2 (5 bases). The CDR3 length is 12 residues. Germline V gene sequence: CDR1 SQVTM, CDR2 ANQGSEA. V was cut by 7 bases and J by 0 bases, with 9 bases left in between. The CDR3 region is CSARGYQETQYF. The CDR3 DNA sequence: TGCAGCGCCAGAGGGTACCAAGAGACCCAGTACTTC.

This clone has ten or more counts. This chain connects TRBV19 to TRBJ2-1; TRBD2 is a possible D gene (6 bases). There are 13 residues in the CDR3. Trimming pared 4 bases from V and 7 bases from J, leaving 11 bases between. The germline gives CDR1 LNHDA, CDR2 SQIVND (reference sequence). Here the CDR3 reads CASSKASENEQFF. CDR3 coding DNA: TGTGCCAGTAGTAAGGCTAGCGAAAATGAGCAGTTCTTC.

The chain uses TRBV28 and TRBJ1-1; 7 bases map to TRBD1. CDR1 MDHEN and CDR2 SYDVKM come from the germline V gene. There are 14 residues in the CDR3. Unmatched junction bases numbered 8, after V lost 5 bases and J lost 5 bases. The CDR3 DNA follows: TGTGCCAGCAGTACCCCACAGGGGATGACTGAAGCTTTCTTT. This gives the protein CASSTPQGMTEAFF.

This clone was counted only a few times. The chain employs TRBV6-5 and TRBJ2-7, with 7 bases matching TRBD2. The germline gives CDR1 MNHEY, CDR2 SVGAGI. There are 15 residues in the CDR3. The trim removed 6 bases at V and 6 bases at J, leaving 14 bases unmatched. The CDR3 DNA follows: TGTGCCAGCAGGACACAAAAGGCGGGGGTATTCGAGCAGTACTTC. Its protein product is CASRTQKAGVFEQYF.

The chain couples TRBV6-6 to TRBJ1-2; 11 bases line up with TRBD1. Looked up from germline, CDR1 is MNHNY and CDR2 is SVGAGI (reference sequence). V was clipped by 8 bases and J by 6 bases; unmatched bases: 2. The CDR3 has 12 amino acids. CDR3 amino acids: CASGQGADGYTF. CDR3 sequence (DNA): TGTGCCAGCGGACAGGGGGCTGATGGCTACACCTTC.

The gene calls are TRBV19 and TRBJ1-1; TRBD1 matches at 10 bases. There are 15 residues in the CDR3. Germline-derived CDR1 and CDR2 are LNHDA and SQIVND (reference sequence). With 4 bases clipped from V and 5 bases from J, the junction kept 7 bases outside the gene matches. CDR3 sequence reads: CASSTLTGGETEAFF. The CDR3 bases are TGTGCCAGTAGTACCTTGACAGGGGGCGAGACTGAAGCTTTCTTT.

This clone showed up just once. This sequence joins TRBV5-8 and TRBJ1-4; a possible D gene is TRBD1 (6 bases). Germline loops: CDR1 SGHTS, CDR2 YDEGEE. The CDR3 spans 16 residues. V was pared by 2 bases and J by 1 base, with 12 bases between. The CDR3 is CASSFGRGRTNEKLFF. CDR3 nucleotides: TGTGCCAGCAGCTTCGGCAGGGGTCGAACTAATGAAAAACTGTTTTTT.

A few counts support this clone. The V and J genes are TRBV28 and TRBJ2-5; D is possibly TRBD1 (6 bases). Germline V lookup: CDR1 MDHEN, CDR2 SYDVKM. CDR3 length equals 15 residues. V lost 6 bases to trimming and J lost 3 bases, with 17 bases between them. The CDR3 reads CASSLHSGTKETQYF. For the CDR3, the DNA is TGTGCCAGCAGCCTACATTCCGGGACAAAAGAGACCCAGTACTTC.

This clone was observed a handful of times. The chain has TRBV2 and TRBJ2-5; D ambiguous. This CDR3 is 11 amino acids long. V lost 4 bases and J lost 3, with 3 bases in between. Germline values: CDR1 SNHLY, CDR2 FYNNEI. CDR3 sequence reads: CASSVKETQYF. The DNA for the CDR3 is TGTGCCAGCAGTGTAAAAGAGACCCAGTACTTC.